One sample yielded the 21 T cell receptor beta chains listed below, sequenced in a study of OX40 agonist ivuxolimab in advanced cancers. The data were produced by immunoSEQ multiplex PCR, yet TCRdb's version contains in-frame clones alone and is incomplete. The data show tens of thousands of clones, about 93% seen once. The starting material was CD4+ or CD8+ T cells sorted from blood, obtained in a trial of the OX40 agonist ivuxolimab. The source of these receptors is an adult with an advanced solid tumor such as melanoma, head and neck, liver or kidney cancer.

Comment on this clone: This specimen includes other DNA sequences encoding the same CDR3. The chain carries TRBV6-5 and TRBJ2-7; 10 bases fit TRBD2. CDR3 length equals 15 residues. Looked up from germline, CDR1 is MNHEY and CDR2 is SVGAGI. After removal of 7 bases from V and 4 bases from J, the junction contained 10 bases not matched to a gene. This CDR3 is CASKPLAGISYEQYF. The DNA for the CDR3 is TGTGCCAGCAAACCACTAGCGGGAATATCTTACGAGCAGTACTTC.

The CDR3 is CAISESENYGYTF. In DNA, the CDR3 is TGTGCCATCAGTGAGTCGGAAAACTATGGCTACACCTTC. V is TRBV10-3 and J is TRBJ1-2; no firm D call. From germline, CDR1 is ENHRY and CDR2 SYGVKD. The CDR3 has 13 amino acids. The germline V and J ends were trimmed by 0 bases and 2 bases, with 4 bases remaining between them.

This chain joins TRBV2 and TRBJ2-3; maybe TRBD1 (6 bases). In germline, CDR1 is SNHLY, CDR2 FYNNEI. With 5 bases removed from V and 11 bases from J, the gap between germline ends came to 14 bases. This CDR3 contains 12 residues. The CDR3 coding sequence is TGTGCCAGCAGTCTCCGGGACACGGGGCAGTATTTT. Translated: CASSLRDTGQYF.

This chain connects TRBV7-2 to TRBJ2-7; 7 positions match TRBD2. Looked up from germline, CDR1 is SGHTA and CDR2 is FQGNSA. This CDR3 spans 14 amino acids. V was pared by 5 bases and J by 0 bases, with 4 bases of the junction left unmatched. CDR3 DNA: TGTGCCAGCAGCGCAAGGACTAGCTCCTACGAGCAGTACTTC. Translating gives CASSARTSSYEQYF.

The chain links TRBV2 to TRBJ1-5; 8 bases agree with TRBD1. Looked up from germline, CDR1 is SNHLY and CDR2 is FYNNEI. The V segment lost 6 bases and the J segment 6 bases; nucleotides outside the gene matches: 7. The CDR3 is 14 amino acids. The CDR3 is CASSPDRVPQPQHF. The CDR3 DNA reads TGTGCCAGCAGCCCGGACAGGGTTCCTCAGCCCCAGCATTTT. Full variable domain (missing parts from reference TRBV2 and TRBJ1-5): EPEVTQTPSHQVTQMGQEVILRCVPISNHLYFYWYRQILGQKVEFLVSFYNNEISEKSEIFDDQFSVERPDGSNFTLKIRSTKLEDSAMYFCASSPDRVPQPQHFGDGTRLSIL.

The chain has TRBV4-3 and TRBJ2-2; TRBD2 might be the D (7 bases). V was cut by 0 bases and J by 8 bases, with 16 bases left in between. This CDR3 spans 16 amino acids. CDR1 is LGHNA and CDR2 is YSLEER in the germline V gene. As DNA, the CDR3 is TGCGCCAGCAGCCAAGAAGGGGGGGCCTTGGTTGGGGAGCTGTTTTTT. Translation: CASSQEGGALVGELFF.

A few counts support this clone. One end of the junction does not line up with germline, which may come from a read error. The chain combines TRBV28 with TRBJ1-5; 10 nucleotides agree with TRBD1. From germline, CDR1 is MDHEN and CDR2 SYDVKM. The CDR3 totals 17 residues. Here the CDR3 reads CASTSRSWDRGKQPQHF. The CDR3 coding sequence is TGTGCCAGCACTAGTAGATCTTGGGACAGGGGCAAACAGCCCCAGCATTTT.

V and J are TRBV4-2 and TRBJ2-1; 8 bases line up with TRBD2. CDR1 LGHNA and CDR2 YNFKEQ come from the germline V gene. This CDR3 spans 16 amino acids. Germline trimming cut 0 bases from V and 4 bases from J; bases unmatched to any gene: 5. CDR3 coding DNA: TGTGCCAGCAGCCAAGATGCGGGGGGACCTTACAATGAGCAGTTCTTC. Residues: CASSQDAGGPYNEQFF.

This rearrangement joins TRBV7-3 to TRBJ2-5; D gene uncertain. The CDR3 length is 17 residues. Germline V CDR1 and CDR2: SGHTA, FQGTGA. The germline V and J ends were trimmed by 4 bases and 0 bases, with 18 bases remaining between them. The CDR3 DNA reads TGTGCCAGCAGCTGGACCCACAGTCACCCTTACCAAGAGACCCAGTACTTC. It encodes CASSWTHSHPYQETQYF.

This sequence joins TRBV28 and TRBJ1-3, with a possible D match to TRBD1 (6 bases). The ends were cut back, 4 bases at V and 0 bases at J, with 10 bases in the middle. Germline lookup yields CDR1 MDHEN and CDR2 SYDVKM. The CDR3 runs to 15 residues. CDR3 coding DNA: TGTGCCAGCAGTTCCACAGGGATCTCTGGAAACACCATATATTTT. Amino acids: CASSSTGISGNTIYF.

This chain links TRBV19 with TRBJ2-1; TRBD2 matches 11 bases. V lost 7 bases, J lost 4 bases, and 9 bases stayed unmatched. There are 16 residues in the CDR3. Germline loops: CDR1 LNHDA, CDR2 SQIVND (reference sequence). CDR3 protein: CASKGGGLAVYNEQFF. DNA of the CDR3: TGTGCCAGTAAAGGAGGGGGACTAGCGGTTTACAATGAGCAGTTCTTC. Drawing the rest from reference TRBV19 and TRBJ2-1, the complete variable domain is DGGITQSPKYLFRKEGQNVTLSCEQNLNHDAMYWYRQDPGQGLRLIYYSQIVNDFQKGDIAEGYSVSREKKESFPLTVTSAQKNPTAFYLCASKGGGLAVYNEQFFGPGTRLTVL.

V gene TRBV27 combines with J gene TRBJ1-6; 8 nucleotides agree with TRBD1. CDR3 length: 14 residues. The germline V gene encodes CDR1 MNHEY and CDR2 SMNVEV (reference sequence). The J segment lost 10 bases and the V segment lost 5 bases, leaving 7 bases of the junction unmatched. CDR3 nucleotides: TGTGCCAGCAGTCTCGACAGGGGAGGGTCACCCCTCCACTTT. Translating it yields CASSLDRGGSPLHF.

The V call is TRBV6-5, the J call TRBJ1-5, with unresolved D. CDR3 length: 14 amino acids. Trimming stripped 2 bases from V and 0 bases from J, with 5 bases between. Per germline, CDR1 MNHEY and CDR2 SVGAGI. For the CDR3, the DNA is TGTGCCAGCAGTTACACAGATAGCAATCAGCCCCAGCATTTT. Translated, it gives CASSYTDSNQPQHF.

Only a few counts were recorded for this clone. At the DNA level, this CDR3 is encoded by other sequences in the same sample as well. This chain uses TRBV5-1 with TRBJ1-5; no clear D. With 0 bases removed from V and 5 bases from J, the gap between germline ends came to 6 bases. From germline, CDR1 is SGHRS and CDR2 YFSETQ. The CDR3 has 13 amino acids. The CDR3: CASSLGGDQPQHF. The CDR3 region has the DNA TGCGCCAGCAGCTTGGGCGGCGATCAGCCCCAGCATTTT.

This chain connects TRBV6-1 to TRBJ1-6; 11 nucleotides line up with TRBD1. Per the germline V gene, CDR1 is MNHNS and CDR2 is SASEGT. Trimming removed 6 bases from V and 8 bases from J; junction bases left unmatched: 3. The CDR3 runs 14 residues. The CDR3 sequence: CASSRTGGDSPLHF. The CDR3 DNA is TGTGCCAGCAGCCGGACAGGGGGCGATTCACCCCTCCACTTT.

The chain recombines TRBV6-5 with TRBJ2-7; D may be TRBD2 (6 bases). This CDR3 contains 13 residues. V was pared by 10 bases and J by 7 bases, with 20 bases between. Germline V CDR1 and CDR2: MNHEY, SVGAGI. As DNA, the CDR3 is TGTGCCACCTTGGACTACGCCAGTAGGGAGCAGTACTTC. It yields the protein CATLDYASREQYF.

The chain links TRBV5-1 to TRBJ2-1; TRBD2 agrees at 8 bases. The CDR3 is made up of 15 amino acids. Germline values: CDR1 SGHRS, CDR2 YFSETQ. V lost 5 bases to trimming and J lost 10 bases; unmatched junction nucleotides: 14. CDR3 region: CASRVVQAGVREQFF. DNA of the CDR3: TGCGCCAGCAGAGTGGTTCAAGCGGGGGTCCGCGAGCAGTTCTTC.

This clone was seen more than once but under ten times. J is TRBJ1-2 and V is TRBV28; D not certain. Germline-derived CDR1 and CDR2 are MDHEN and SYDVKM. The CDR3 is 11 residues long. V lost 2 bases and J lost 6, with 4 bases in between. CDR3 in DNA: TGTGCCAGCAGTTTAAGGAATGGCTACACCTTC. Encoded protein: CASSLRNGYTF.

This chain connects TRBV7-9 to TRBJ1-5, with D unclear. Trimming stripped 1 base from V and 6 bases from J, with 7 bases between. The germline V gene encodes CDR1 SEHNR and CDR2 FQNEAQ (reference sequence). This CDR3 comprises 13 residues. The CDR3 coding sequence is TGTGCCAGCAGCTTAGGGTACGGTCAGCCCCAGCATTTT. Translated: CASSLGYGQPQHF. Variable domain in full (rest from reference TRBV7-9 and TRBJ1-5): DTGVSQNPRHKITKRGQNVTFRCDPISEHNRLYWYRQTLGQGPEFLTYFQNEAQLEKSRLLSDRFSAERPKGSFSTLEIQRTEQGDSAMYLCASSLGYGQPQHFGDGTRLSIL.

CDR3 DNA sequence: TGTGCCAGCAGCAGGGGACAGGGGGAACACGAGCAGTACTTC. Its protein is CASSRGQGEHEQYF. The chain has TRBV21-1 and TRBJ2-7; no DNA check was done on the table's D call, TRBD1. TRBV21-1 corresponds to a pseudogene. The CDR3 sequence is 14 residues long.

This clone was detected many times. The J gene is TRBJ1-2, the V gene TRBV7-2; 7 bases map to TRBD1. V shed 4 bases, J shed 4 bases, and the junction held 9 bases outside the gene matches. This CDR3 is 15 amino acids long. CDR1 and CDR2 from the germline V gene are SGHTA and FQGNSA. The CDR3 here is CASSSTGTALYGYTF. Here the CDR3 DNA reads TGTGCCAGCAGCTCAACCGGGACAGCCCTCTATGGCTACACCTTC. The full variable domain, its missing parts supplied by reference TRBV7-2 and TRBJ1-2, is GAGVSQSPSNKVTEKGKDVELRCDPISGHTALYWYRQSLGQGLEFLIYFQGNSAPDKSGLPSDRFSAERTGGSVSTLTIQRTQQEDSAVYLCASSSTGTALYGYTFGSGTRLTVV.